The following is a T cell receptor beta chain sequence with its context. Its matching antigen is unknown. The data stem from a study of blood T cells in healthy people across ages. Notes on the study in general: Conclusively comparing naive with antigen-experienced cells was impossible with unsorted PBMCs. Those diversity estimates obtained from one million T cells were thought to be underestimates.

Drawn from each donor were 8.5 to 10 milliliters of peripheral blood. The CDR3 sequence is 18 residues long. The ends were cut back, 0 bases at V and 8 bases at J, with 23 bases in the middle. A sample-barcoded 5' primer and a J-beta primer mix were used in a second PCR of roughly 7 to 12 cycles. TCRdb used MiXCR to reprocess the 5' RACE reads, holding one entry per CDR3 protein. Of just under 750,000 distinct CDR3 sequences in the sample, about a fifth were seen once. Sequenced sample: blood. The clonotype comes from a man between 65 and 80 years old in good health. This sequence joins TRBV12-3 or TRBV12-4 and TRBJ1-5, with D tentatively TRBD1 (5 bases). In DNA form, the CDR3 reads TGTGCCAGCAGTTTAGCGATACCAGTACGGGGGGATATGGAGCCCCAGCATTTT. It codes for CASSLAIPVRGDMEPQHF.